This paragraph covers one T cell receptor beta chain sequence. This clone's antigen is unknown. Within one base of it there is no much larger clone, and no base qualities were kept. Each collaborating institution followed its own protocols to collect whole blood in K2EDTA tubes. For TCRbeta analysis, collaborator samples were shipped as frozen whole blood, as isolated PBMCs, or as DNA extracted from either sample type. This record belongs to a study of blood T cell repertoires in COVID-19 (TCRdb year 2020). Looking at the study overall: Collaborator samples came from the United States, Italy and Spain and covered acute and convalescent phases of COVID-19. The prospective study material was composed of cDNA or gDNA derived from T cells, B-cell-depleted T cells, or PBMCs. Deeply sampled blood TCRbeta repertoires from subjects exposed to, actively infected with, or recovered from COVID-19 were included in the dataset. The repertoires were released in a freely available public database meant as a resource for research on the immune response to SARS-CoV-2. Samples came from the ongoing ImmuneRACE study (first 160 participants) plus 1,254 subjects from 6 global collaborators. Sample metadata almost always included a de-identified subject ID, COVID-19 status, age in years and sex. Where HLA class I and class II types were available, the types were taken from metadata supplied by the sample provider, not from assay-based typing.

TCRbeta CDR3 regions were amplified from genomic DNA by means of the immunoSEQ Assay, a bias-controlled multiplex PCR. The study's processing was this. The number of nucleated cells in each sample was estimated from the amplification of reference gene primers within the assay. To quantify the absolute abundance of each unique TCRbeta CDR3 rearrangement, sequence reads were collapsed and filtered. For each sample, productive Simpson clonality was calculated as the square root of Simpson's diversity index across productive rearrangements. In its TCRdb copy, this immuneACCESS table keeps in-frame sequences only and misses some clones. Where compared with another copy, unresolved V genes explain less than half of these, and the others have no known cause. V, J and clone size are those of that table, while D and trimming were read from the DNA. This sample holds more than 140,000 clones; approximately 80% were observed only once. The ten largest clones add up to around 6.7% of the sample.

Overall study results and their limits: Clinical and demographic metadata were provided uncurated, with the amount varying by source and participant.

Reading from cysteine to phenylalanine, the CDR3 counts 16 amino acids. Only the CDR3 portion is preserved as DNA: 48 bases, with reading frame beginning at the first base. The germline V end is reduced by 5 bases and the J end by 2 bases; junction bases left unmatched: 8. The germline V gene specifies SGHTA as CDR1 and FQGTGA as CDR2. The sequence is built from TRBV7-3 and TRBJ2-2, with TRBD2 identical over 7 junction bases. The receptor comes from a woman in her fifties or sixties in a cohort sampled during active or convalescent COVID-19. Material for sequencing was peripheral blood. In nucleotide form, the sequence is TGTGCCAGCAGCCCCTACGGGGGGACTAACACCGGGGAGCTGTTTTTT. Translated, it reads CASSPYGGTNTGELFF.